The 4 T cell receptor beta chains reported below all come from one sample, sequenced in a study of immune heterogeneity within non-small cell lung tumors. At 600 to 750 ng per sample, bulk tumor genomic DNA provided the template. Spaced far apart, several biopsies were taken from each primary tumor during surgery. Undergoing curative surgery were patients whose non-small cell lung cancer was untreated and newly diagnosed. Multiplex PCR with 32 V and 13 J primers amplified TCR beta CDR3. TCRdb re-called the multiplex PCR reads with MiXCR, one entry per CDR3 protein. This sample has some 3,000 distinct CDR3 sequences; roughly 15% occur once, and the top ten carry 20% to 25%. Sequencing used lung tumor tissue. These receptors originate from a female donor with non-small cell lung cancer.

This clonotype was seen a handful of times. The CDR3, as DNA: TGTGCCAGCAGCCGTTTCCTAGCGGGAGGGAGAGAGACCCAGTACTTC. This encodes CASSRFLAGGRETQYF. The chain joins TRBV7-9 to TRBJ2-5, with 12 bases matching TRBD2. Germline-derived CDR1 and CDR2 are SEHNR and FQNEAQ (reference sequence). The CDR3 extends over 16 amino acids. V gave up 5 bases and J gave up 4 bases; unmatched junction bases: 8.

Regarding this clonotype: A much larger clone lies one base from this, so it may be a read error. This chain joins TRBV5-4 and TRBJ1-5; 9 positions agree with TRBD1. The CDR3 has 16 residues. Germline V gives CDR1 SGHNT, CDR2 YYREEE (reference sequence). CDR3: CASSLGGQGSNQSQHF. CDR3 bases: TGTGCCAGCAGCTTGGGAGGACAGGGGAGCAATCAGTCCCAGCATTTT.

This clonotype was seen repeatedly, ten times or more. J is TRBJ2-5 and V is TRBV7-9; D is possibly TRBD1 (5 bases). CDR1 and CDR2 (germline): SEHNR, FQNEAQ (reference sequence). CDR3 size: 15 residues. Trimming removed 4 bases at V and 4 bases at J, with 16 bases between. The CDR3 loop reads CASSSNRQGPETQYF. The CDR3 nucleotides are TGTGCCAGCAGCTCTAATCGTCAGGGTCCAGAGACCCAGTACTTC.

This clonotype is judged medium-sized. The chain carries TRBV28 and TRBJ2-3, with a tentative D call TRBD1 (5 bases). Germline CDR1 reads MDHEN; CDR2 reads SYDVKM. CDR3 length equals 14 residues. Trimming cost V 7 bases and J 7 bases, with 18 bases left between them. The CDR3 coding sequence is TGTGCCAGCACTTTCAGGGCGACACGCAATACGCAGTATTTT. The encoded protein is CASTFRATRNTQYF.